This T cell receptor (beta chain) was recovered during a study of blood T cell repertoires in COVID-19. About the study: Spain, Italy and the United States supplied samples that represented acute and convalescent COVID-19. Sources were T cells, B-cell-depleted T cells, or PBMCs; the material itself was cDNA or gDNA.

In germline, CDR1 is MDHEN, CDR2 SYDVKM. There are 14 residues in the CDR3. Trimming pared 4 bases from V and 5 bases from J, leaving 11 bases between. In the original processing: Reference gene primer amplification in the assay estimated nucleated cell counts. Measured with immunoSEQ multiplex PCR; TCRdb has only the in-frame clones, and not every one. That table gives V, J and clone size, and the DNA gave D and trimming. Found here are around 150,000 clones, over 70% of them singletons; the top ten hold over 8.5%. The chain employs TRBV28 and TRBJ1-4, with D possibly matching TRBD1 (6 bases). The specimen sequenced was peripheral blood. The TCR was taken from a man in his fifties with active or convalescent COVID-19. CDR3 residues: CASSSGQKNEKLFF. Written as DNA, the CDR3 is TGTGCCAGCAGTTCCGGACAGAAAAATGAAAAACTGTTTTTT.